Listed below are T cell receptor beta chains from one sample, sequenced in a study of T cell changes during pregnancy in multiple sclerosis. Generated by immunoSEQ multiplex PCR, the TCRdb table keeps only in-frame clones and is missing some. The sample consists of 65,000 to 85,000 clones, around 90% of them appearing once. The sample was peripheral blood, taken after pregnancy. All receptors derive from a female donor with multiple sclerosis, enrolled in a pregnancy study. CDR3s leave out the opening cysteine and the closing phenylalanine or tryptophan. Each record gives: clone size, J gene, V gene, CDR3 protein. Size tells how often a clone was seen (once, few, many) or the class of an expanded clone, and some rows leave it out.

NA	TRBJ1-1	TRBV2	ASSPTGGYTEAF
NA	TRBJ2-3	TRBV23-1	ASSWKAGTSGRGDTQY
NA	TRBJ2-2	TRBV7-9	ASRQSTGELF
NA	TRBJ1-2	TRBV5-5	ASSLRTGCLSYGYT
once	TRBJ1-2	TRBV5-6	ASRDANRYGYT
NA	TRBJ2-5	TRBV4-1	ASSQDRVGREGRKTQY
once	TRBJ2-7	TRBV7-6	ASSAGPNYEQY
NA	TRBJ2-7	TRBV11-2	ASSARRGSYEQY
NA	TRBJ1-2	TRBV5-1	ASSLTVTGGGYT
NA	TRBJ2-1	TRBV6-1	AIGGDYNEQF
NA	TRBJ2-7	TRBV5-1	ASSPGTGYYEQY
NA	TRBJ1-2	TRBV7-9	ASSLGTGGGGYT
NA	TRBJ2-7	TRBV10-3	AIGHDTYEQY
NA	TRBJ2-7	TRBV5-4	ASSPALAGVTGYEQY
NA	TRBJ2-2	TRBV5-1	ASSPAQGSAGELF
NA	TRBJ1-5	TRBV2	ASKGNSNQPQH
NA	TRBJ2-5	TRBV10-1	ASSEPGQPGTQY
NA	TRBJ1-5	TRBV7-9	ASSLGTTNQPQH
NA	TRBJ2-7	TRBV7-2	ASSPPEVYEQY
NA	TRBJ2-5	TRBV18	ASSPAFTTPLQETQY
NA	TRBJ2-7	TRBV4-1	ASSHPTSGTYEQY
NA	TRBJ2-3	TRBV4-2	ASSQVSGGTDTQY
NA	TRBJ2-5	TRBV5-1	ASSLGLMYQETQY
NA	TRBJ1-1	TRBV6-5	ASSYKQDRAEAF
NA	TRBJ1-2	TRBV10-3	AISTDSYGYT
NA	TRBJ2-1	TRBV7-6	ASSLDAGGPDNEQF
NA	TRBJ2-3	TRBV28	ASSLSGSTDTQY
NA	TRBJ2-2	TRBV18	ASVGLMTGELF
NA	TRBJ2-5	TRBV10-3	AISDSTSGQETQY
once	TRBJ2-1	TRBV7-6	ASSSLSDSGSYNEQF
NA	TRBJ2-5	TRBV7-3	ASSPAGTGKETQY
NA	TRBJ2-7	TRBV5-1	ASSPNPLTSAYEQY
NA	TRBJ2-5	TRBV28	ASSGWTSEGVTQY
NA	TRBJ2-7	TRBV4-1	ASSPGTAGADEQY
NA	TRBJ1-1	TRBV5-1	ASSLGPGQGLPEAF
NA	TRBJ1-1	TRBV19	ASSIGQGPFGSEAF
NA	TRBJ2-1	TRBV5-1	ASSLVSSGLYNEQF
NA	TRBJ2-3	TRBV7-4	ASSVGQPTDTQY
NA	TRBJ1-2	TRBV5-1	ASSLGTGVAYGYT
NA	TRBJ1-5	TRBV10-3	AISDWGQPSNQPQH
NA	TRBJ1-5	TRBV5-1	ASSLSPGSAQPQH
NA	TRBJ2-1	TRBV19	ASRTSGRTYNEQF
NA	TRBJ1-5	TRBV5-5	ASTPTGRAKGQPQH
few	TRBJ1-1	TRBV7-9	ASSRSEAF
NA	TRBJ2-7	TRBV6-5	ASSYSAGLIDEQY
NA	TRBJ2-7	TRBV27	AGRPGQGSHYEQY
NA	TRBJ1-1	TRBV7-6	ASSLAGGNTEAF
NA	TRBJ2-7	TRBV29-1	SVGGGHTPYEQY
NA	TRBJ2-4	TRBV7-9	ASSLVVDYDKNIQY
NA	TRBJ1-1	TRBV10-1	ASRRGLANTEAF